These 13 T cell receptor beta chains came from one sample sequenced in a study of cytomegalovirus exposure and HLA in healthy donors. Primers: 60 Vbeta forward and 13 Jbeta reverse. The data were produced by immunoSEQ multiplex PCR, yet TCRdb's version contains in-frame clones alone and is incomplete. The sample yields roughly 130,000 clones, roughly four fifths seen once. Sequencing was performed on PBMCs. These receptors were taken from a woman in her forties in good health and CMV-seropositive.

This chain connects TRBV10-3 to TRBJ2-2; D may be TRBD1 (6 bases). V was clipped by 3 bases and J by 3 bases, with 11 bases between them. The CDR3 length is 15 residues. Germline V gene sequence: CDR1 ENHRY, CDR2 SYGVKD. This CDR3 is CAISDLGAYTGELFF. DNA for the CDR3: TGTGCCATCAGTGATCTGGGGGCGTACACCGGGGAGCTGTTTTTT.

This clone has more than one count but fewer than ten. The chain has TRBV2 and TRBJ2-5, with 8 bases that match TRBD1. Unmatched junction bases numbered 0, after V lost 4 bases and J lost 5 bases. Looked up from germline, CDR1 is SNHLY and CDR2 is FYNNEI. CDR3 size: 12 residues. CDR3 residues: CASSGTGETQYF. The CDR3 DNA reads as TGTGCCAGCAGTGGGACAGGGGAGACCCAGTACTTC.

The rearrangement joins TRBV19 to TRBJ2-1; D is possibly TRBD2 (7 bases). The CDR3 is 13 amino acids. Germline CDR1 LNHDA, CDR2 SQIVND (reference sequence). V lost 5 bases and J 7 bases, leaving 12 bases between the germline ends. In DNA form, the CDR3 reads TGTGCCAGTAGTGTAGGGGGGGGGAATGAGCAGTTCTTC. It codes for CASSVGGGNEQFF.

J is TRBJ1-2 and V is TRBV15; D not certain. CDR1 is LNHNV, CDR2 YYDKDF, per germline (reference sequence). Trimming took 0 bases from V and 6 from J, leaving 8 bases between them. This CDR3 has 13 amino acids. The CDR3 spells CATSRDRRNGYTF. The CDR3 DNA sequence: TGTGCCACCAGCAGAGACAGGAGGAATGGCTACACCTTC.

The genes are TRBV29-1 and TRBJ2-7; TRBD2 aligns across 9 bases. V shed 3 bases and J 6 bases; nucleotides not matched to a gene: 9. The length of the CDR3 is 14 residues. The germline V gene has CDR1 SQVTM and CDR2 ANQGSEA. The CDR3 here is CSVEGAGGASEQYF. The CDR3 DNA reads TGCAGCGTTGAGGGGGCGGGAGGGGCCTCCGAGCAGTACTTC.

J is TRBJ1-3 and V is TRBV6-5; 8 bases map to TRBD1. The CDR3 length is 15 residues. The germline V gene encodes CDR1 MNHEY and CDR2 SVGAGI. V lost 6 bases and J lost 1; bases outside the gene matches: 5. CDR3 nucleotides: TGTGCCAGCAGCCGGACAGGGCTATCTGGAAACACCATATATTTT. Translating gives CASSRTGLSGNTIYF.

The chain is built from TRBV7-2 and TRBJ2-2, with TRBD1 matching over 9 bases. This CDR3 region has 17 residues. After removal of 1 base from V and 6 bases from J, the junction contained 9 bases not matched to a gene. Per germline, CDR1 SGHTA and CDR2 FQGNSA. The CDR3 sequence is CASSLGTNRDRAGELFF. CDR3 DNA sequence: TGTGCCAGCAGCTTAGGCACCAACCGGGACAGGGCCGGGGAGCTGTTTTTT.

The V gene is TRBV7-3, the J gene TRBJ1-1, with 8 bases aligning to TRBD1. Germline loops: CDR1 SGHTA, CDR2 FQGTGA. The CDR3 has 13 residues. The trim removed 3 bases at V and 8 bases at J, leaving 5 bases unmatched. CDR3 nucleotide sequence: TGTGCCAGCAGCTTGACAGGGGACCGCGAAGCTTTCTTT. Translation: CASSLTGDREAFF.

This clone showed up just once. J is TRBJ1-4 and V is TRBV7-9, with D perhaps matching TRBD1 (5 bases). The CDR3 sequence is 14 residues long. In germline, CDR1 is SEHNR, CDR2 FQNEAQ (reference sequence). V was pared by 9 bases and J by 7 bases, with 18 bases between. The CDR3 DNA sequence: TGTGCCAGTGACTCGGGCAGGGAAGCTGAAAAACTGTTTTTT. Its translation is CASDSGREAEKLFF.

J is TRBJ1-4 and V is TRBV4-3; the D is unclear. Germline CDR1 and CDR2: LGHNA and YSLEER. Trimming shortened V by 3 bases and J by 3 bases, and 14 bases separated the two germline ends. This CDR3 has 16 amino acids. CDR3 in DNA: TGCGCCAGCAGCCAGAACTACGAGGTCGCTAATGAAAAACTGTTTTTT. This translates into CASSQNYEVANEKLFF.

The chain couples TRBV2 to TRBJ1-5; D may be TRBD1 (5 bases). CDR1 and CDR2 (germline): SNHLY, FYNNEI. V was shortened by 8 bases and J by 0 bases, with 11 bases between the two germline ends. The CDR3 spans 14 residues. In DNA form, the CDR3 reads TGTGCCAGCTCATTGACAGATAGCAATCAGCCCCAGCATTTT. Amino acid sequence: CASSLTDSNQPQHF.

The rearrangement links TRBV6-5 to TRBJ1-2; tentative D call: TRBD1 (5 bases). Germline loops: CDR1 MNHEY, CDR2 SVGAGI. V lost 7 bases, J lost 5 bases, and 20 bases lay in between. There are 15 residues in the CDR3. The CDR3 reads CASTVRPGLGYGYTF. In DNA form, the CDR3 reads TGTGCCAGCACCGTGAGACCGGGACTGGGGTATGGCTACACCTTC.

This chain connects TRBV4-1 to TRBJ1-2, with D possibly being TRBD1 (6 bases). The CDR3 has 15 amino acids. The V gene lost 1 base and the J gene lost 4 bases, with 13 bases spanning the gap. The germline V gene has CDR1 MGHRA and CDR2 YSYEKL. The CDR3 DNA follows: TGCGCCAGCAGCCAAGGGGGGCCGTCGTCCTATGGCTACACCTTC. Amino acids: CASSQGGPSSYGYTF.